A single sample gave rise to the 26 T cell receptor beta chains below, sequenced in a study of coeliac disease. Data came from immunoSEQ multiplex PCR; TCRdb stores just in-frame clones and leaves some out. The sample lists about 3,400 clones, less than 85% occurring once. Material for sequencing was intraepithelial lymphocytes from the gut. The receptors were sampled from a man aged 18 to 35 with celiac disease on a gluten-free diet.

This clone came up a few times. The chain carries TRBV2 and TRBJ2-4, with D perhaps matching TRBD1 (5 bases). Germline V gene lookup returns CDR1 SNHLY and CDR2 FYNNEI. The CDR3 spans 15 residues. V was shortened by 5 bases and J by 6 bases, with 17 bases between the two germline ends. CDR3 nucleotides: TGTGCCAGCAGTCGATTCAGGGTTTCCCTAAACATTCAGTACTTC. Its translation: CASSRFRVSLNIQYF.

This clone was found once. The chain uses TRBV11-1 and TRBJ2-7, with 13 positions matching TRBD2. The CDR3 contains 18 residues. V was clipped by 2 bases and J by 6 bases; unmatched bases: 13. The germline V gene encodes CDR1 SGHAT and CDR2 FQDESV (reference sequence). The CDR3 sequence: CASSLIGTSGDFRGEQYF. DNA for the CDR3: TGTGCCAGCAGCTTAATCGGGACTAGCGGGGATTTTCGTGGCGAGCAGTACTTC.

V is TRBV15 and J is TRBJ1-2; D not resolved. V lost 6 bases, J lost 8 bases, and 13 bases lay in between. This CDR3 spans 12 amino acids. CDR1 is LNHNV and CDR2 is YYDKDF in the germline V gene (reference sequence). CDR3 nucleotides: TGTGCCACCAGTCCTACCGCGGGGGGCTACACCTTC. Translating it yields CATSPTAGGYTF.

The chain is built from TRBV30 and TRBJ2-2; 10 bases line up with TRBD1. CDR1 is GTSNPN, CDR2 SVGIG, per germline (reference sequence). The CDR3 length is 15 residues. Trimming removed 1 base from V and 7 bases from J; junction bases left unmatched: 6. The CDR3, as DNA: TGTGCCTGGAGTGGCTGGGGACAGGGGTTCGGGGAGCTGTTTTTT. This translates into CAWSGWGQGFGELFF.

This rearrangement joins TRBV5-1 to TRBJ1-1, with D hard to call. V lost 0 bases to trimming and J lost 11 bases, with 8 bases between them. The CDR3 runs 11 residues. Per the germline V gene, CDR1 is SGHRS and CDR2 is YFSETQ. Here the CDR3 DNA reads TGCGCCAGCAGCTTGGCCGGGTGGGCTTTCTTT. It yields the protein CASSLAGWAFF.

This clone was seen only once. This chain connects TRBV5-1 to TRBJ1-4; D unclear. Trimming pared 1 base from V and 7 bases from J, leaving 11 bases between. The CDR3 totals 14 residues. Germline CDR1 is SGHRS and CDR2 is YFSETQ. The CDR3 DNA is TGCGCCAGCAGCTTGACGGACTCAGCTGAAAAACTGTTTTTT. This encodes CASSLTDSAEKLFF.

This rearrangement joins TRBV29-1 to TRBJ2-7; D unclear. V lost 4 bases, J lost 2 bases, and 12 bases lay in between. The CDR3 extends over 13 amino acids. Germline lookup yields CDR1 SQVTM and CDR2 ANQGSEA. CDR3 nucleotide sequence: TGCAGCGTTGTGGGTCACTACACCTACGAGCAGTACTTC. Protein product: CSVVGHYTYEQYF.

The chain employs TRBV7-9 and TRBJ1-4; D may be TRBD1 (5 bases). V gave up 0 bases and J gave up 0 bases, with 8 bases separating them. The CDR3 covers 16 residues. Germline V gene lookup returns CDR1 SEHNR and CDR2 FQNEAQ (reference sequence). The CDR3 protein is CASSLAQATTNEKLFF. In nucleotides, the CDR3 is TGTGCCAGCAGCTTAGCACAGGCGACAACTAATGAAAAACTGTTTTTT.

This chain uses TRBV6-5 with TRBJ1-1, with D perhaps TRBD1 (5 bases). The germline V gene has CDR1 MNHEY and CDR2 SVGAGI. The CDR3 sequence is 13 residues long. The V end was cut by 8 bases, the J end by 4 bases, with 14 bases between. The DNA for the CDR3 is TGTGCCAGCGCAAATCAGGGTCCCACTGAAGCTTTCTTT. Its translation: CASANQGPTEAFF.

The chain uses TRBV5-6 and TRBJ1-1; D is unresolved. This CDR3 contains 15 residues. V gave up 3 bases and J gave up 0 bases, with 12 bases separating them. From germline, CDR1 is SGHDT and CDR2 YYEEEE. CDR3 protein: CASSSSTLMNTEAFF. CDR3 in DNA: TGTGCCAGCAGCTCTTCGACATTAATGAACACTGAAGCTTTCTTT. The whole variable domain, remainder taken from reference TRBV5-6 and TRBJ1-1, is DAGVTQSPTHLIKTRGQQVTLRCSPKSGHDTVSWYQQALGQGPQFIFQYYEEEERQRGNFPDRFSGHQFPNYSSELNVNALLLGDSALYLCASSSSTLMNTEAFFGQGTRLTVV.

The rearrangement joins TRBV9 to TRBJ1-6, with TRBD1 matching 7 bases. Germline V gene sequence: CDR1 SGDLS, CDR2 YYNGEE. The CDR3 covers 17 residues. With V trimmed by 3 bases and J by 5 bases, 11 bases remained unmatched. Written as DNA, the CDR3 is TGTGCCAGCAGCGCGCCACAGACAGGGCGGCATAATTCACCCCTCCACTTT. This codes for CASSAPQTGRHNSPLHF. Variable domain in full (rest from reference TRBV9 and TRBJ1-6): DSGVTQTPKHLITATGQRVTLRCSPRSGDLSVYWYQQSLDQGLQFLIQYYNGEERAKGNILERFSAQQFPDLHSELNLSSLELGDSALYFCASSAPQTGRHNSPLHFGNGTRLTVT.

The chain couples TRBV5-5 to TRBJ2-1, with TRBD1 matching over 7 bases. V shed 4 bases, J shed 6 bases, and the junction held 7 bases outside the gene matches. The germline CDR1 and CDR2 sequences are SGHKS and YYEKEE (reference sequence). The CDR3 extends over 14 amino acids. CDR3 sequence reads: CASSPPQGVNEQFF. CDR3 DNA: TGTGCCAGCAGCCCTCCCCAGGGGGTCAATGAGCAGTTCTTC.

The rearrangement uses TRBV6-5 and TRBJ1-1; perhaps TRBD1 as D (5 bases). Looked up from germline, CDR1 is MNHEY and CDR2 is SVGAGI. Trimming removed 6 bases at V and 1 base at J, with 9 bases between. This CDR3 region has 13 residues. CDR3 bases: TGTGCCAGCAGAAACGGACAGAACACTGAAGCTTTCTTT. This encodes CASRNGQNTEAFF.

CDR3 bases: TGTGCCTCCCTTTCTGTCAGGGGACCAAGGGATACGCAGTATTTT. The encoded protein is CASLSVRGPRDTQYF. V usage is TRBV30 and J usage is TRBJ2-3; possible D gene TRBD1, 6 bases. The V end lost 7 bases, the J end lost 6 bases, and 23 bases lay between the germline ends. The CDR3 extends over 15 amino acids. The V gene's germline CDR1 is GTSNPN and CDR2 SVGIG (reference sequence).

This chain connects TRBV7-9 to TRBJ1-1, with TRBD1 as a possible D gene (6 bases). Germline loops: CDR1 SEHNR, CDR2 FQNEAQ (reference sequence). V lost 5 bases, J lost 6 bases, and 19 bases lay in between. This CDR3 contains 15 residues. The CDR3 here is CASSPSRGSTSEAFF. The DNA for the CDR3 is TGTGCCAGCAGCCCAAGCAGGGGCTCGACCTCTGAAGCTTTCTTT.

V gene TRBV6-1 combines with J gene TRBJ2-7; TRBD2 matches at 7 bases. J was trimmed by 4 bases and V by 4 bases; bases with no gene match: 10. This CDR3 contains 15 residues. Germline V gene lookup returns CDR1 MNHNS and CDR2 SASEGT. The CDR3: CASSGSVQGGYEQYF. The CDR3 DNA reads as TGTGCCAGCAGTGGTTCCGTGCAGGGAGGGTACGAGCAGTACTTC.

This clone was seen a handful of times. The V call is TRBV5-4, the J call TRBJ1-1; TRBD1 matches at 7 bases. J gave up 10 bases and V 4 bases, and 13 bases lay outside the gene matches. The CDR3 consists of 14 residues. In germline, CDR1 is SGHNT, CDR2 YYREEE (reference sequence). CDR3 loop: CASSPSTGAAGAFF. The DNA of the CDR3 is TGTGCCAGCAGCCCCAGCACAGGGGCGGCGGGAGCTTTCTTT.

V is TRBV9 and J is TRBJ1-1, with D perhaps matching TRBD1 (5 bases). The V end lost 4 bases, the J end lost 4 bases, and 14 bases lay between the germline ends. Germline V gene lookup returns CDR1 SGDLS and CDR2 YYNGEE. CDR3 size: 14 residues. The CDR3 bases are TGTGCCAGCAGCCAGGAGGGTAGGGGCACTGAAGCTTTCTTT. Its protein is CASSQEGRGTEAFF.

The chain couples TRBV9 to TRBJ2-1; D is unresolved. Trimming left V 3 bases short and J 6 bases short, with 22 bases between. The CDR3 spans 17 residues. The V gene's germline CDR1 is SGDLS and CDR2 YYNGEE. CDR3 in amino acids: CASSARVGPIDGNEQFF. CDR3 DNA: TGTGCCAGCAGCGCCCGAGTGGGCCCCATAGACGGCAATGAGCAGTTCTTC.

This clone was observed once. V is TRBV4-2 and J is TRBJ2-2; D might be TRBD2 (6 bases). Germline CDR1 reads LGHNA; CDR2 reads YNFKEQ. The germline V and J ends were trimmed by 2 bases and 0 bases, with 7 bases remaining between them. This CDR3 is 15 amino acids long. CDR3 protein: CASSQSGSNTGELFF. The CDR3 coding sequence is TGTGCCAGCAGCCAAAGCGGGTCGAACACCGGGGAGCTGTTTTTT.

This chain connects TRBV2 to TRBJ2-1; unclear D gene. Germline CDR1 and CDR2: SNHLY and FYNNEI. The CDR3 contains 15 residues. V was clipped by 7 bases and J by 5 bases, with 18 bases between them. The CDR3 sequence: CASTRTSSRHNEQFF. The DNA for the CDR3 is TGTGCCAGCACCCGCACGTCTAGTCGACACAATGAGCAGTTCTTC.

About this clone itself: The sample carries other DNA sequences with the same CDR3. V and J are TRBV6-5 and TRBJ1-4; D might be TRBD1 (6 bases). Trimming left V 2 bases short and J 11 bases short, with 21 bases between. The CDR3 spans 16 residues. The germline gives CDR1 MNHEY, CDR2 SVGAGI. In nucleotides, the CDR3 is TGTGCCAGCAGTTACACCGGTACAGGGAGGGATGGGAAACTGTTTTTT. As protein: CASSYTGTGRDGKLFF.

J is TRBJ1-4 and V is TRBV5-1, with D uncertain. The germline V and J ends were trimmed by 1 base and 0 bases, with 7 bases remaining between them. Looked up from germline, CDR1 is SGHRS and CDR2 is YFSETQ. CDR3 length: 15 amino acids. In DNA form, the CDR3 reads TGCGCCAGCAGCTTGTTGGGAGCAACTAATGAAAAACTGTTTTTT. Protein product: CASSLLGATNEKLFF.

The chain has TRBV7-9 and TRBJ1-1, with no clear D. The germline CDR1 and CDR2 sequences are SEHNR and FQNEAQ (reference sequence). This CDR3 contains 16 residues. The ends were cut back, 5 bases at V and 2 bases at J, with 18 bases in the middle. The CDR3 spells CASSHWVGVDNTEAFF. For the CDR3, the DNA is TGTGCCAGCAGCCATTGGGTCGGGGTAGACAACACTGAAGCTTTCTTT.

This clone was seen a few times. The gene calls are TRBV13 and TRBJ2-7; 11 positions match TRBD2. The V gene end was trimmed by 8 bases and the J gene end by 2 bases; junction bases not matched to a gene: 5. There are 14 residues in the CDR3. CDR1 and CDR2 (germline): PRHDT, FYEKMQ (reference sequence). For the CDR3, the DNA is TGTGCCAGCTCTAGCGGGGGGTCGCCCTACGAGCAGTACTTC. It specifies CASSSGGSPYEQYF.

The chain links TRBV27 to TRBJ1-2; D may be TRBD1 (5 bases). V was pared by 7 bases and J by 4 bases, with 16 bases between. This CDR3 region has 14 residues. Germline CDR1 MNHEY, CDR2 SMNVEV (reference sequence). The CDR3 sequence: CASTQPGGGYGYTF. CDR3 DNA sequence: TGTGCCAGCACTCAACCGGGGGGTGGCTATGGCTACACCTTC.